The 14 T cell receptor beta chains below were found in one sample sequenced in a study of a mutant IDH1 vaccine in newly diagnosed glioma. Their cognate antigens are unknown. Profiling relied on immunoSEQ multiplex PCR, and the TCRdb table lists in-frame clones only, not all of them. The sample lists nearly 50,000 clones, approximately 84% occurring once. Time point: week 47, end of study. In the vaccine, a single dose held 300 ug of the mutant IDH1 20-mer peptide, along with topical imiquimod. The sequences come from PBMCs, collected from a glioma patient whose treatment included an IDH1 peptide vaccine. Every receptor here comes from a woman in her thirties with glioma. Some clones in this sample may be carry-over from other donors' samples.

This chain joins TRBV19 and TRBJ1-2; 7 bases are shared with TRBD1. Trimming took 5 bases from V and 4 from J; bases not matched to a gene: 19. Germline lookup yields CDR1 LNHDA and CDR2 SQIVND (reference sequence). This CDR3 has 18 residues. The CDR3 loop reads CASSPRWDRVSAGYGYTF. Here the CDR3 DNA reads TGTGCCAGTAGTCCTCGGTGGGACAGAGTTTCGGCGGGCTATGGCTACACCTTC.

The chain links TRBV4-2 to TRBJ2-7; 8 bases are a match to TRBD1. The CDR3 consists of 15 residues. CDR1 and CDR2 from the germline V gene are LGHNA and YNFKEQ. Germline trimming cut 0 bases from V and 3 bases from J; bases unmatched to any gene: 4. The CDR3 region is CASSQERTGHYEQYF. The CDR3 region has the DNA TGTGCCAGCAGCCAAGAGAGGACAGGGCACTACGAGCAGTACTTC.

The V gene is TRBV12-5, the J gene TRBJ2-7; TRBD2 agrees at 11 bases. The germline V gene has CDR1 LGHNT and CDR2 FRNRAP. With V trimmed by 10 bases and J by 4 bases, 6 bases remained unmatched. This CDR3 contains 13 residues. CDR3 bases: TGTGCTAACACTAGCGGGAGACTTTACGAGCAGTACTTC. It translates to CANTSGRLYEQYF.

This clone was seen a few times. The rearrangement links TRBV11-2 to TRBJ1-1; weak D call: TRBD1 (5 bases). This CDR3 has 13 amino acids. CDR1 and CDR2 from the germline V gene are SGHAT and FQNNGV. V gave up 0 bases and J gave up 7 bases, with 9 bases separating them. CDR3 nucleotides: TGTGCCAGCAGCTTAGAGGGACGCGATGAAGCTTTCTTT. Translated, it gives CASSLEGRDEAFF. Full variable domain (missing parts from reference TRBV11-2 and TRBJ1-1): EAGVAQSPRYKIIEKRQSVAFWCNPISGHATLYWYQQILGQGPKLLIQFQNNGVVDDSQLPKDRFSAERLKGVDSTLKIQPAKLEDSAVYLCASSLEGRDEAFFGQGTRLTVV.

The genes are TRBV4-1 and TRBJ2-5, with TRBD2 identical over 12 bases. This CDR3 has 15 amino acids. Per germline, CDR1 MGHRA and CDR2 YSYEKL. With 1 base clipped from V and 7 bases from J, the junction kept 4 bases outside the gene matches. CDR3 sequence: CASSQGLAGGGTQYF. The CDR3 DNA reads TGCGCCAGCAGCCAAGGTCTAGCGGGAGGGGGGACCCAGTACTTC.

This rearrangement joins TRBV21-1 to TRBJ2-7; the DNA was not compared with TRBD2, the D call given in the table. TRBV21-1 is marked as a pseudogene. The CDR3 has 16 residues. The CDR3: CASSKLAGLSAYEQYF. The CDR3 DNA reads TGTGCCAGCAGCAAACTAGCCGGGCTATCGGCCTACGAGCAGTACTTC.

The chain recombines TRBV7-9 with TRBJ2-2; D might be TRBD1 or TRBD2, each matching 5 bases. The CDR3 sequence is 14 residues long. Trimming removed 4 bases at V and 7 bases at J, with 13 bases between. Germline values: CDR1 SEHNR, CDR2 FQNEAQ (reference sequence). This CDR3 reads CASSSLYGGGELFF. The CDR3 bases are TGTGCCAGCAGCTCACTGTATGGGGGCGGGGAGCTGTTTTTT.

The chain employs TRBV21-1 and TRBJ2-7; the table names TRBD1, a call not compared with the DNA. TRBV21-1 is marked as a pseudogene. This CDR3 is 13 amino acids long. The CDR3 here is CASGHRGPYEQYF. CDR3 nucleotide sequence: TGTGCCAGCGGTCACAGGGGCCCCTACGAGCAGTACTTC.

The chain uses TRBV29-1 and TRBJ2-7, with D perhaps TRBD1 (6 bases). V dropped 3 bases and J dropped 5 bases, with 20 bases sitting between them. CDR1 and CDR2 (germline): SQVTM, ANQGSEA. This CDR3 has 15 residues. The CDR3 DNA follows: TGCAGCGTTGAGGTCAGGGGAAGTTGGGGCAACGAGCAGTACTTC. This gives the protein CSVEVRGSWGNEQYF.

The J gene is TRBJ1-5, the V gene TRBV12-5, with D tentatively TRBD1 (5 bases). Germline V lookup: CDR1 LGHNT, CDR2 FRNRAP. The CDR3 sequence is 13 residues long. V shed 3 bases and J shed 4 bases, with 7 bases lying between them. The CDR3 spells CASGLQANQPQHF. CDR3 in DNA: TGTGCTAGTGGTTTACAGGCAAATCAGCCCCAGCATTTT. The full variable domain, with the rest looked up from reference TRBV12-5 and TRBJ1-5, is DARVTQTPRHKVTEMGQEVTMRCQPILGHNTVFWYRQTMMQGLELLAYFRNRAPLDDSGMPKDRFSAEMPDATLATLKIQPSEPRDSAVYFCASGLQANQPQHFGDGTRLSIL.

The chain joins TRBV2 to TRBJ1-1, with a possible D match to TRBD1 (6 bases). Germline assignment: CDR1 SNHLY and CDR2 FYNNEI. CDR3 length: 13 residues. Trimming cost V 10 bases and J 8 bases, with 20 bases left between them. For the CDR3, the DNA is TGTGCCACTTCAGGGGTAGGGGATGTGGAAGCTTTCTTT. This gives the protein CATSGVGDVEAFF.

The rearrangement uses TRBV7-9 and TRBJ1-1, with D unresolved. Germline values: CDR1 SEHNR, CDR2 FQNEAQ (reference sequence). This CDR3 spans 14 amino acids. Trimming removed 5 bases at V and 2 bases at J, with 12 bases between. CDR3 protein: CASSQALTNTEAFF. DNA of the CDR3: TGTGCCAGCAGCCAGGCTCTCACCAACACTGAAGCTTTCTTT.

The CDR3 region has the DNA TGCAGCGTTGAAGATCATTTGGGACAGGGGATTGCCGGGGAGCTGTTTTTT. Encoded protein: CSVEDHLGQGIAGELFF. The chain combines TRBV29-1 with TRBJ2-2; TRBD1 agrees at 10 bases. Germline V gives CDR1 SQVTM, CDR2 ANQGSEA. The junction had 10 bases not matched to a gene; V was cut back by 0 bases and J by 6 bases. The CDR3 totals 17 residues.

The gene calls are TRBV5-4 and TRBJ2-5; the match to TRBD2 covers 8 bases. Germline-derived CDR1 and CDR2 are SGHNT and YYREEE (reference sequence). The CDR3 runs to 15 residues. The V and J ends lost 4 bases and 2 bases, in that order; junction bases with no gene match: 7. CDR3 residues: CASSPRVAGQETQYF. For the CDR3, the DNA is TGTGCCAGCAGCCCCCGGGTAGCGGGACAAGAGACCCAGTACTTC. Together with reference TRBV5-4 and TRBJ2-5, the CDR3 gives the full variable domain: ETGVTQSPTHLIKTRGQQVTLRCSSQSGHNTVSWYQQALGQGPQFIFQYYREEENGRGNFPPRFSGLQFPNYSSELNVNALELDDSALYLCASSPRVAGQETQYFGPGTRLLVL.